This TCR beta chain was found in a study of vaccination effects on CD4 cells after COVID-19. Using viral peptide pools, the ViraFEST assay grew out antigen-specific CD4+ T cells prior to sequencing. Upon completion of more than 9 days in culture, CD4+ T cells were isolated. Two doses of either BNT162b2 or mRNA-1273 were given to each participant. Data came from immunoSEQ multiplex PCR; TCRdb stores just in-frame clones and leaves some out. Here the sample spans some 68,000 clones, 75% to 85% being singletons. Per germline, CDR1 LNHDA and CDR2 SQIVND (reference sequence). V lost 4 bases and J lost 6; bases outside the gene matches: 4. The CDR3 sequence is 14 residues long. Details on this clone: Its antigen is unidentified.

The material was CD4+ T cells from PBMCs cultured with HCoV-229E spike peptides, obtained after COVID-19 vaccination. The receptor was derived from a human donor who received a COVID-19 vaccine. V usage is TRBV19 and J usage is TRBJ2-1; TRBD1 aligns across 9 bases. This CDR3 reads CASSTSTGGNEQFF. CDR3 nucleotide sequence: TGTGCCAGTAGTACCTCGACAGGGGGCAATGAGCAGTTCTTC. The entire variable domain, with the rest obtained from reference TRBV19 and TRBJ2-1, is as follows: DGGITQSPKYLFRKEGQNVTLSCEQNLNHDAMYWYRQDPGQGLRLIYYSQIVNDFQKGDIAEGYSVSREKKESFPLTVTSAQKNPTAFYLCASSTSTGGNEQFFGPGTRLTVL.